This is a list of T cell receptor beta chains from one sample in a study of control samples from healthy donors and cancer patients. Here immunoSEQ multiplex PCR was the method, and the copy in TCRdb shows in-frame clones only, minus some. The table shows 160,000 or so clones, with around 94% occurring only once. The sequencing input was PBMCs. All receptors derive from a man aged 55 to 70 with colorectal cancer. CDR3s leave out the opening cysteine and the closing phenylalanine or tryptophan. A D gene is named only where the DNA matches it firmly.

ASSPGTGGVYGYT,TRBV7-8,TRBJ1-2,TRBD1
ASSPRYNEQY,TRBV27,TRBJ2-7,NA
ATLGTANTEAF,TRBV28,TRBJ1-1,NA
AIRGTTETQY,TRBV10-3,TRBJ2-5,NA
ASSYGTGRNSPLH,TRBV2,TRBJ1-6,TRBD1
ASSLGQHYGYT,TRBV27,TRBJ1-2,NA
ASSQRDSAYNEQF,TRBV3-1/TRBV3-2,TRBJ2-1,TRBD1
ASSLGQITTNEKLF,TRBV5-1,TRBJ1-4,NA
ASSTYSQNGYEQY,TRBV9,TRBJ2-7,NA
ATSGSGGRNEQF,TRBV24-1,TRBJ2-1,TRBD2
SASGPGQGGDNEQF,TRBV20-1,TRBJ2-1,TRBD1
AWSVGIREQY,TRBV30,TRBJ2-7,NA
ASSFTEETQY,TRBV5-1,TRBJ2-5,NA
ATSDFKRGGSNTGELF,TRBV24-1,TRBJ2-2,TRBD2
ASSPPARNTEAF,TRBV28,TRBJ1-1,NA